The clone carrying this T cell receptor (beta chain) was counted many times. The data belong to a study of neurological immune-mediated disorders. Synthesis of cDNA was carried out by template-switch 5'RACE. The reaction used 10-nucleotide random UMIs. In every sequencing run, more than 170 million TCR-beta sequences were generated from 15-18 subjects. Each CDR3 protein is one row after TCRdb ran MiXCR on the 5' RACE reads. The sample shows some 60,000 distinct CDR3 sequences, 4% to 6% of them seen only once. This CDR3 spans 16 amino acids. CDR1 and CDR2 (germline): DFQATT, SNEGSKA (reference sequence). V was pared by 0 bases and J by 4 bases, with 18 bases between.

Sequenced: PBMCs. The chain combines TRBV20-1 with TRBJ2-5, with D possibly being TRBD2 (6 bases). This sequence was found in a woman aged 50 to 65 with multiple sclerosis. CDR3 in amino acids: CSARDLEGLSGETQYF. The CDR3 nucleotides read TGCAGTGCTAGAGATCTGGAGGGGTTGAGTGGAGAGACCCAGTACTTC.